One and the same sample provided the 19 T cell receptor beta chains below, sequenced in a study of blood T cell repertoires in COVID-19 (dated by TCRdb to about 2020). The library was built by means of the immunoSEQ multiplex PCR assay. The immuneACCESS repertoire file appears here via TCRdb, limited to in-frame rearrangements. These files lack a portion of the clones; in checked studies, under half of the deficit traces to unresolved V genes, and the cause of the others is not known. The sample table lists about 200,000 clones, about 86% of them with a count of one. About 4.1% of the sample is in the top ten clones. The sample taken for sequencing was PBMCs or T cells enriched from blood (not recorded which). These receptor sequences come from a woman in her 40s with acute COVID-19.

In DNA form, the CDR3 reads TGTGCCAGCAGCCTACCCGGCGGGATCGTATACAATGAGCAGTTCTTC. Translation: CASSLPGGIVYNEQFF. The chain joins TRBV5-8 to TRBJ2-1, with D possibly being TRBD2 (6 bases). Between the trimmed V and J ends, which lost 4 bases and 4 bases, there was a span of 18 bases. The CDR3 runs to 16 residues. The germline V gene encodes CDR1 SGHTS and CDR2 YDEGEE.

This chain joins TRBV7-8 and TRBJ1-5, with unresolved D. CDR3 size: 15 residues. V was shortened by 6 bases and J by 7 bases, with 19 bases between the two germline ends. Germline CDR1 and CDR2: SGHVS and FQNEAQ. The CDR3 region is CASRQSGGQGQPQHF. CDR3 nucleotide sequence: TGTGCCAGCAGACAAAGTGGAGGGCAAGGGCAGCCCCAGCATTTT.

The rearrangement joins TRBV11-2 to TRBJ2-1; 8 nucleotides align to TRBD1. The germline V gene encodes CDR1 SGHAT and CDR2 FQNNGV. The CDR3 sequence is 14 residues long. Trimming cost V 8 bases and J 8 bases; bases outside gene matches: 11. The CDR3 sequence is CASRLYRGDYEQFF. DNA of the CDR3: TGTGCCAGCCGACTCTACAGGGGGGACTATGAGCAGTTCTTC.

The CDR3 spells CASSVGGGGGKTQYF. For the CDR3, the DNA is TGTGCCAGCAGCGTAGGCGGCGGGGGGGGAAAGACCCAGTACTTC. The J gene is TRBJ2-5, the V gene TRBV9; 9 bases agree with TRBD2. V gave up 0 bases and J gave up 6 bases; unmatched junction bases: 6. Germline V gene lookup returns CDR1 SGDLS and CDR2 YYNGEE. CDR3 length equals 15 residues.

Only one count was recorded for this clone. The rearrangement joins TRBV5-5 to TRBJ2-3; possibly TRBD1 for D (5 bases). CDR3 length equals 14 residues. Germline V CDR1 and CDR2: SGHKS, YYEKEE (reference sequence). The V gene lost 4 bases and the J gene lost 1 base, with 10 bases spanning the gap. As DNA, the CDR3 is TGTGCCAGCAGCCTGGACATCGGCACAGATACGCAGTATTTT. Encoded protein: CASSLDIGTDTQYF.

This clone was picked up a small number of times. This chain uses TRBV5-6 with TRBJ1-1, with 7 bases aligning to TRBD1. Trimming took 4 bases from V and 1 from J; bases not matched to a gene: 4. CDR1 is SGHDT, CDR2 YYEEEE, per germline. The CDR3 runs 14 residues. The CDR3 DNA is TGTGCCAGCAGCGCCCAGGGGGGGAACACTGAAGCTTTCTTT. This encodes CASSAQGGNTEAFF.

The chain combines TRBV27 with TRBJ2-3, with D perhaps TRBD2 (6 bases). There are 13 residues in the CDR3. V shed 5 bases and J shed 4 bases, with 10 bases lying between them. Per the germline V gene, CDR1 is MNHEY and CDR2 is SMNVEV (reference sequence). In DNA form, the CDR3 reads TGTGCCAGCAGTCCCTGGGGGGCAGATACGCAGTATTTT. This translates into CASSPWGADTQYF.

This clone has just a few counts. The chain combines TRBV30 with TRBJ2-1; TRBD2 aligns across 9 bases. The CDR3 sequence is 13 residues long. The V gene end was trimmed by 8 bases and the J gene end by 8 bases; junction bases not matched to a gene: 10. Germline CDR1 GTSNPN, CDR2 SVGIG (reference sequence). The CDR3 reads CATPGLAGYEQFF. The CDR3 DNA reads as TGTGCCACCCCGGGCCTAGCGGGGTATGAGCAGTTCTTC.

The CDR3 loop reads CASSYSWTEEAFF. Written as DNA, the CDR3 is TGTGCCAGCAGTTACTCCTGGACAGAAGAAGCTTTCTTT. The V gene is TRBV6-2 or TRBV6-3, the J gene TRBJ1-1; TRBD1 might be the D (6 bases). The germline gives CDR1 MNHEY, CDR2 SVGEGT. The CDR3 is 13 residues long. The V and J ends lost 0 bases and 8 bases respectively, with 10 bases between them.

The chain couples TRBV30 to TRBJ2-6, with a possible D match to TRBD1 (5 bases). Between the trimmed V and J ends, which lost 1 base and 12 bases, there was a span of 16 bases. The CDR3 sequence is 14 residues long. The germline gives CDR1 GTSNPN, CDR2 SVGIG (reference sequence). For the CDR3, the DNA is TGTGCCTGGAGTGCAGGGTACGGCCAACGCGTCCTGACTTTC. Translated, it gives CAWSAGYGQRVLTF.

This clone was seen repeatedly, ten times or more. This chain joins TRBV4-1 and TRBJ1-3; D gene uncertain. This CDR3 has 15 amino acids. CDR1 is MGHRA and CDR2 is YSYEKL in the germline V gene. Deletions cut 1 base from V and 0 bases from J, with 7 bases between. Here the CDR3 DNA reads TGCGCCAGCAGCCAAGGGGCACTCTCTGGAAACACCATATATTTT. Translation: CASSQGALSGNTIYF.

The V and J genes are TRBV28 and TRBJ2-1; D unclear. This CDR3 is 12 amino acids long. From germline, CDR1 is MDHEN and CDR2 SYDVKM. Trimming removed 5 bases at V and 7 bases at J, with 9 bases between. The CDR3 nucleotides are TGTGCCAGCAGTCCCCCCCAGAATGAGCAGTTCTTC. As protein: CASSPPQNEQFF.

This chain connects TRBV5-6 to TRBJ2-7; 13 bases map to TRBD2. V lost 4 bases, J lost 6 bases, and 7 bases stayed unmatched. The length of the CDR3 is 15 residues. Germline-derived CDR1 and CDR2 are SGHDT and YYEEEE. CDR3 sequence reads: CASSRTSGRGGEQYF. The CDR3 DNA reads TGTGCCAGCAGCAGGACTAGCGGGAGAGGGGGCGAGCAGTACTTC.

This clone has more than one count but fewer than ten. The CDR3 sequence is CAASGGPGGNQPQHF. The CDR3 DNA is TGTGCCGCGTCGGGGGGGCCGGGGGGCAATCAGCCCCAGCATTTT. V gene TRBV19 combines with J gene TRBJ1-5; a weak D match, TRBD1 (6 bases). The CDR3 loop spans 15 amino acids. Trimming took off 11 bases at V and 2 bases at J, with 19 bases between the two ends. Germline V gives CDR1 LNHDA, CDR2 SQIVND (reference sequence).

The rearrangement uses TRBV6-1 and TRBJ2-1, with D perhaps matching TRBD1 (6 bases). V was trimmed by 4 bases and J by 0 bases, leaving 25 bases between them. The CDR3 runs to 20 residues. CDR1 is MNHNS, CDR2 SASEGT, per germline. CDR3 nucleotide sequence: TGTGCCAGCAGTGCCAGAAGTCCCGGACAGTTAATCGTCTCCTACAATGAGCAGTTCTTC. Its protein is CASSARSPGQLIVSYNEQFF.

The chain employs TRBV5-1 and TRBJ2-1, with 8 bases matching TRBD2. The CDR3 has 15 residues. V lost 0 bases and J lost 6; bases outside the gene matches: 5. Germline V gene lookup returns CDR1 SGHRS and CDR2 YFSETQ. The DNA for the CDR3 is TGCGCCAGCAGCTTGGAAAGCGGGAGTAGCAATGAGCAGTTCTTC. This sequence encodes CASSLESGSSNEQFF.

This clone occurred a few times. The V call is TRBV5-1, the J call TRBJ1-6, with TRBD1 matching over 7 bases. CDR1 is SGHRS and CDR2 is YFSETQ in the germline V gene. Trimming at V came to 3 bases and at J to 5 bases, leaving 14 bases not matched to a gene. The CDR3 sequence is 18 residues long. The CDR3 loop is CASSYGTAEHLDNSPLHF. CDR3 coding DNA: TGCGCCAGCAGCTACGGGACAGCCGAGCACTTGGATAATTCACCCCTCCACTTT.

The chain couples TRBV14 to TRBJ2-2, with a possible D match to TRBD2 (7 bases). Trimming removed 0 bases at V and 4 bases at J, with 15 bases between. The CDR3 is 17 amino acids. Germline CDR1 is SGHDN and CDR2 is FVKESK. The DNA for the CDR3 is TGTGCCAGCAGCCAAGACGTCGGGGGGCTAATCACCGGGGAGCTGTTTTTT. It translates to CASSQDVGGLITGELFF.

The chain links TRBV11-1 to TRBJ2-7; 8 positions match TRBD2. The CDR3 runs to 14 residues. Germline V gene data show CDR1 as SGHAT and CDR2 as FQDESV (reference sequence). The V segment lost 5 bases and the J segment 6 bases; nucleotides outside the gene matches: 9. The CDR3: CASSPGAGDGEQYF. The CDR3 bases are TGTGCCAGCAGCCCAGGAGCGGGGGACGGCGAGCAGTACTTC.